The TCR beta chain described here comes from a study of CD8 T cells in ankylosing spondylitis (dated by TCRdb to 2015 to 2018). Regarding the research as a whole: To find TCR variants linked to disease, the study profiled T cell receptor beta repertoires in ankylosing spondylitis patients and healthy donors. The full study cohort was made up of about 25 ankylosing spondylitis patients and more than 90 healthy donors. Peripheral blood samples were taken, and synovial fluid was additionally collected from ankylosing spondylitis patients.

In this sample, this clonotype turned up many times. No cognate antigen has been identified for it. No much larger clone exists at a distance of one base, and base qualities are not known. Study-wide findings and limitations: The disease-linked clones had a CD8+ phenotype and were found at relatively low frequencies in peripheral blood. The disease-linked clones were reported to be significantly enriched in matched synovial fluid samples from ankylosing spondylitis patients. Blood from ankylosing spondylitis patients appeared to be characterized by a TCR beta motif composed of about eight highly homologous amino acid variants. Some motif variants were previously reported in synovial fluid and blood of reactive arthritis patients, suggesting common disease-initiation mechanisms.

Reads for this sample came from an Illumina HiSeq 2500. TCR beta libraries were prepared by quantitative 5'-RACE with molecular barcodes. On the authors' methods: A new computational method based on a probabilistic model of VDJ rearrangement was used to identify disease-linked TCR variants. TCRdb reanalyzed the raw reads on its own, using fastp at Q25 for trimming and MiXCR for clone calling, and kept in-frame beta chains. Each CDR3 protein gets just one entry, which takes the most common genes and DNA from the rows behind it. V and J calls and clone size were set by TCRdb, not the authors. The sample table holds some 840,000 distinct CDR3 sequences, of which around 11% were seen once. In total, the top ten clones hold approximately 0.51% of the sample. The CDR3 runs 17 amino acids, cysteine and phenylalanine included. The only DNA kept is the CDR3, 51 bases in frame from the first base. V lost 3 bases and J lost 0 bases, and the count of bases not matched to a germline gene is 11. The germline V gene encodes CDR1 DFQATT and CDR2 SNEGSKA (reference sequence).

The rearranged chain carries TRBV20-1 and TRBJ2-1, and TRBD2 matches 7 of the central bases. Material for sequencing was blood, either unsorted or a sorted T cell fraction (not recorded which). The clonotype comes from a male donor with ankylosing spondylitis. This receptor carries the CDR3 CSASTVGGYISYNEQFF. The nucleotides read TGCAGTGCTAGCACAGTCGGGGGGTATATCTCCTACAATGAGCAGTTCTTC.